The sequence of this TCR beta chain was determined in a study of T-cell reconstitution after alpha-beta-depleted transplantation in children. Study observations and caveats: Alpha-beta T cells present about two months after transplant were reported to originate from several hundred expanded graft clones. After one year, T-cell counts and TCRbeta diversity mostly came from new T cells. Some patients' high day-60 TCRbeta diversity was traced to surviving recipient T cells and thymic progenitors.

Preparation of the TCRbeta library used unique molecular identifiers. From the PCR reads, TCRdb called clonotypes with MiXCR, one entry per CDR3 protein. The sample shows fewer than 350,000 distinct CDR3 sequences, roughly 12% of them seen only once. V shed 1 base and J shed 4 bases, with 10 bases lying between them. The CDR3 length is 14 residues. Looked up from germline, CDR1 is SGHTA and CDR2 is FQGNSA. The table lists this clonotype with many counts. Its target is not known. The sequence was obtained from a male patient between 2 and 10 years old who had a stem cell transplant for chronic granulomatous disease, so the T cells may come from the graft donor. This chain links TRBV7-2 with TRBJ1-2; D gene unclear. The sample was peripheral blood, taken 180 days after TCRalphabeta/CD19-depleted stem cell transplant. The CDR3 DNA follows: TGTGCCAGCAGCTTAGTGGAGGGAAGCTATGGCTACACCTTC. As protein: CASSLVEGSYGYTF.